Below, 21 T cell receptor beta chains from the same sample are listed, as sequenced in a study of CD8 T cells in ankylosing spondylitis. TCRdb ran MiXCR on the 5' RACE reads and lists one entry per CDR3 protein. Among around 300,000 distinct CDR3 sequences listed, 11% were seen once. Sequencing was carried out using blood, either unsorted or a sorted T cell fraction (not recorded which). The source is a female donor with ankylosing spondylitis or in good health (not recorded which).

In this sample, this clonotype turned up a few times. The rearrangement joins TRBV7-9 to TRBJ2-1; 10 bases match TRBD1. The CDR3 has 14 amino acids. CDR1 is SEHNR and CDR2 is FQNEAQ in the germline V gene (reference sequence). Unmatched junction bases numbered 3, after V lost 4 bases and J lost 6 bases. The CDR3 nucleotides are TGTGCCAGCAGCTCGGGGACAGGGGCCAATGAGCAGTTCTTC. Amino acid sequence: CASSSGTGANEQFF.

This clonotype was counted at least ten times. This sequence joins TRBV29-1 and TRBJ2-1, with D perhaps TRBD2 (6 bases). The CDR3 contains 14 residues. Trimming removed 7 bases at V and 9 bases at J, with 22 bases between. Germline lookup yields CDR1 SQVTM and CDR2 ANQGSEA. The CDR3 loop reads CSAKALGGVGEQFF. The CDR3 DNA is TGCAGCGCAAAGGCCCTAGGAGGGGTCGGTGAGCAGTTCTTC.

At least ten counts were recorded for this clonotype. The J gene is TRBJ2-1, the V gene TRBV5-1; 7 nucleotides match TRBD2. The germline gives CDR1 SGHRS, CDR2 YFSETQ. The CDR3 is 14 amino acids. The V and J ends lost 2 bases and 8 bases, in that order; junction bases with no gene match: 7. CDR3 DNA sequence: TGCGCCAGCAGCTTATGGGGGGGAGGCGATGAGCAGTTCTTC. Protein: CASSLWGGGDEQFF.

There are a few counts of this clonotype. This chain joins TRBV18 and TRBJ1-2; D remains unclear. Looked up from germline, CDR1 is KGHSH and CDR2 is LQKENI. The CDR3 is made up of 15 amino acids. Trimming left V 2 bases short and J 4 bases short, with 14 bases between. The CDR3 sequence is CASSPDIGPGYGYTF. For the CDR3, the DNA is TGTGCCAGCTCACCAGATATTGGTCCAGGCTATGGCTACACCTTC.

This clonotype was recorded many times. J is TRBJ2-1 and V is TRBV10-3, with D uncertain. CDR1 and CDR2 (germline): ENHRY, SYGVKD. The CDR3 contains 13 residues. V lost 3 bases, J lost 1 base, and 4 bases lay in between. CDR3 nucleotides: TGTGCCATCAGTGAAAGATCCTACAATGAGCAGTTCTTC. Translated, it gives CAISERSYNEQFF.

A note on this clonotype: Its ends do not fully match the called genes, so a read error is possible. V usage is TRBV5-1 and J usage is TRBJ2-2, with TRBD2 matching 9 bases. From germline, CDR1 is SGHRS and CDR2 YFSETQ. CDR3 length: 15 residues. The CDR3 bases are TGCGCCAGCAGCTTAAGACTAGCGGACACCGGGGATCTGTTTTTT. This codes for CASSLRLADTGDLFF.

V usage is TRBV7-6 and J usage is TRBJ1-4; D call uncertain. The CDR3 is made up of 16 amino acids. The V end lost 0 bases, the J end lost 2 bases, and 10 bases lay between the germline ends. CDR1 is SGHVS and CDR2 is FNYEAQ in the germline V gene. CDR3 residues: CASSLAAGRTNEKLFF. Here the CDR3 DNA reads TGTGCCAGCAGCTTAGCCGCAGGAAGGACTAATGAAAAACTGTTTTTT.

This clonotype occurred a few times. The CDR3 nucleotides are TGCGCCAGCAATGAGGGGGGGAGCATCGCAGATACGCAGTATTTT. Translated, it gives CASNEGGSIADTQYF. This chain links TRBV5-1 with TRBJ2-3; tentative D call: TRBD2 (7 bases). V lost 6 bases and J 4 bases, leaving 18 bases between the germline ends. The CDR3 runs to 15 residues. The germline V gene encodes CDR1 SGHRS and CDR2 YFSETQ.

Concerning this clonotype itself: This could be a read error, since a much larger clone is one nucleotide away. V usage is TRBV20-1 and J usage is TRBJ2-3; a weak D match, TRBD2 (5 bases). The CDR3 runs 16 residues. Trimming shortened V by 3 bases and J by 2 bases, and 18 bases separated the two germline ends. CDR1 and CDR2 from the germline V gene are DFQATT and SNEGSKA (reference sequence). The CDR3 DNA reads as TGCAGTGCTAGCCCCTTCCCCGACGGGGACACAGATACGCAGTATTTT. Translation gives CSASPFPDGDTDTQYF.

There are many counts of this clonotype. V gene TRBV27 combines with J gene TRBJ1-2; 11 positions agree with TRBD1. The CDR3 sequence is 16 residues long. Looked up from germline, CDR1 is MNHEY and CDR2 is SMNVEV (reference sequence). V trimming: 0 bases; J trimming: 5 bases; junction bases outside the gene matches: 5. CDR3 amino acids: CASSLSGQGAIYGYTF. The CDR3 nucleotides are TGTGCCAGCAGTTTATCAGGACAGGGGGCGATTTATGGCTACACCTTC.

The table lists this clonotype with many counts. This chain joins TRBV29-1 and TRBJ2-2, with a possible D match to TRBD1 (6 bases). The V and J ends lost 2 bases and 5 bases respectively, with 6 bases between them. This CDR3 is built from 12 residues. Germline CDR1 and CDR2: SQVTM and ANQGSEA. The CDR3 DNA follows: TGCAGCGTTGAAACAGGGACCGGGGAGCTGTTTTTT. The encoded protein is CSVETGTGELFF.

This clonotype has only a few counts. The rearrangement joins TRBV20-1 to TRBJ1-5; 8 nucleotides line up with TRBD1. V lost 3 bases, J lost 3 bases, and 10 bases stayed unmatched. Germline V gene sequence: CDR1 DFQATT, CDR2 SNEGSKA (reference sequence). The CDR3 runs to 16 residues. CDR3 residues: CSARADGRGPNQPQHF. The DNA for the CDR3 is TGCAGTGCTAGGGCTGACGGCAGGGGGCCCAATCAGCCCCAGCATTTT.

The CDR3, as DNA: TGTGCCTGGAGTGTCTGGGGCGCCTACAATGAGCAGTTCTTC. Protein product: CAWSVWGAYNEQFF. V is TRBV30 and J is TRBJ2-1; tentative D call: TRBD1 (5 bases). The CDR3 is made up of 14 amino acids. Deletions cut 0 bases from V and 2 bases from J, with 8 bases between. Germline assignment: CDR1 GTSNPN and CDR2 SVGIG (reference sequence). The variable domain in full, with the rest retrieved from reference TRBV30 and TRBJ2-1, is SQTIHQWPATLVQPVGSPLSLECTVEGTSNPNLYWYRQAAGRGLQLLFYSVGIGQISSEVPQNLSASRPQDRQFILSSKKLLLSDSGFYLCAWSVWGAYNEQFFGPGTRLTVL.

This clonotype was observed many times. V gene TRBV28 combines with J gene TRBJ1-2; D remains unclear. V lost 7 bases and J 5 bases, leaving 14 bases between the germline ends. This CDR3 has 13 residues. CDR1 and CDR2 (germline): MDHEN, SYDVKM. The CDR3 DNA reads as TGTGCCAGCACCCCACCCCTGGGGTATGGCTACACCTTC. Protein product: CASTPPLGYGYTF.

In its sample, this clonotype was seen a few times. The chain combines TRBV7-3 with TRBJ2-3, with D hard to call. Trimming removed 0 bases from V and 5 bases from J, with 6 bases in between. This CDR3 is built from 13 residues. Germline lookup yields CDR1 SGHTA and CDR2 FQGTGA. The CDR3 DNA follows: TGTGCCAGCAGCTTAACTCGCCTAGATACGCAGTATTTT. Protein: CASSLTRLDTQYF.

This clonotype was counted at least ten times. This chain connects TRBV20-1 to TRBJ1-2, with D unclear. This CDR3 has 9 amino acids. Germline V gene data show CDR1 as DFQATT and CDR2 as SNEGSKA (reference sequence). V was clipped by 5 bases and J by 8 bases, with 6 bases between them. CDR3 bases: TGCAGTGCTTATGAGGGCTACACCTTC. It yields the protein CSAYEGYTF.

This clonotype was seen repeatedly, ten times or more. The chain employs TRBV20-1 and TRBJ2-3, with a weak D call TRBD2 (5 bases). This CDR3 has 15 residues. Germline loops: CDR1 DFQATT, CDR2 SNEGSKA (reference sequence). V shed 6 bases and J shed 0 bases, with 16 bases lying between them. The DNA for the CDR3 is TGCAGTGCCCCAGGAGGCTCCTCTAGCACAGATACGCAGTATTTT. The encoded protein is CSAPGGSSSTDTQYF.

This clonotype was found many times. The chain carries TRBV6-6 and TRBJ1-6; D remains ambiguous. V was shortened by 10 bases and J by 9 bases, with 16 bases between the two germline ends. CDR1 and CDR2 from the germline V gene are MNHNY and SVGAGI (reference sequence). This CDR3 has 13 amino acids. CDR3 residues: CATLPTAPSPLHF. CDR3 nucleotide sequence: TGTGCCACTTTACCTACGGCCCCTTCACCCCTCCACTTT.

V and J are TRBV6-1 and TRBJ2-7; D is undetermined. This CDR3 region has 12 residues. Trimming removed 8 bases at V and 5 bases at J, with 13 bases between. In germline, CDR1 is MNHNS, CDR2 SASEGT. CDR3 sequence: CASCALADEQYF. CDR3 nucleotides: TGTGCCAGCTGTGCCCTCGCGGACGAGCAGTACTTC.

This clonotype was detected only a few times. The chain is built from TRBV11-2 and TRBJ1-2; D call uncertain. Trimming took 0 bases from V and 4 from J, leaving 12 bases between them. The germline V gene encodes CDR1 SGHAT and CDR2 FQNNGV. The CDR3 runs to 15 residues. CDR3 nucleotides: TGTGCCAGCAGCTTAGAGGGCAGCTCTCTCTATGGCTACACCTTC. It yields the protein CASSLEGSSLYGYTF.

In this sample, this clonotype turned up many times. The chain uses TRBV5-1 and TRBJ1-6; D gene unclear. Germline CDR1 and CDR2: SGHRS and YFSETQ. With 1 base removed from V and 7 bases from J, the gap between germline ends came to 12 bases. The CDR3 consists of 15 residues. The CDR3 nucleotides are TGCGCCAGCAGCTTGACTGGCCTGGGGAATTCACCCCTCCACTTT. Amino acids: CASSLTGLGNSPLHF.